This T cell receptor beta chain was recovered during a study of blood T cell repertoires in COVID-19. Study-wide context: The cDNA or gDNA used as material had been derived from T cells, B-cell-depleted T cells, or PBMCs.

This clone occurred once. This CDR3 is 17 amino acids long. Germline CDR1 SGHTA, CDR2 FQGNSA. Trimming pared 7 bases from V and 1 base from J, leaving 19 bases between. Assay: immunoSEQ multiplex PCR; the TCRdb copy retains only in-frame clones and omits some. Among fewer than 250,000 clones, roughly 84% were seen once, and the ten largest hold roughly 10%. The TCR was taken from an elderly woman with COVID-19, enrolled during active disease. The sample consisted of peripheral blood. The rearrangement joins TRBV7-2 to TRBJ2-2; tentative D call: TRBD2 (6 bases). The CDR3 spells CASTPRYRGRNTGELFF. The CDR3 DNA sequence: TGTGCCAGCACTCCCCGGTATCGGGGGAGGAACACCGGGGAGCTGTTTTTT.